The 7 T cell receptor beta chains given below trace back to one sample, sequenced in a study of blood T cell repertoires in COVID-19. Only in-frame clones appear in the TCRdb table, and some are missing; sequencing was by immunoSEQ multiplex PCR. This sample has under 450,000 clones, with 65% to 90% found just once. Source material: peripheral blood. The receptors derive from an older woman with COVID-19, enrolled during active disease.

This rearrangement joins TRBV11-2 to TRBJ1-6, with D tentatively TRBD1 (5 bases). V was trimmed by 1 base and J by 7 bases, leaving 8 bases between them. The CDR3 consists of 14 residues. CDR1 and CDR2 (germline): SGHAT, FQNNGV. CDR3 protein: CASSLGDFNSPLHF. CDR3 sequence (DNA): TGTGCCAGCAGCTTAGGGGACTTCAATTCACCCCTCCACTTT.

This chain connects TRBV3-1 (or the pseudogene TRBV3-2) to TRBJ1-2; 8 bases are a match to TRBD1. The CDR3 is made up of 13 amino acids. Germline CDR1 is LGHDT and CDR2 is YNNKEL (reference sequence). The V and J ends lost 4 bases and 8 bases, in that order; junction bases with no gene match: 6. In DNA, the CDR3 is TGTGCCAGCAGCCGCAGGGGGCCTGGGGGCTACACCTTC. Translation gives CASSRRGPGGYTF.

The CDR3, as DNA: TGTGCCAGCAGAAATCCCAGGGGGTTAGGCACTGAAGCTTTCTTT. This translates into CASRNPRGLGTEAFF. The chain carries TRBV6-5 and TRBJ1-1; TRBD1 matches 7 bases. The length of the CDR3 is 15 residues. CDR1 and CDR2 (germline): MNHEY, SVGAGI. The junction had 11 bases not matched to a gene; V was cut back by 6 bases and J by 4 bases.

V gene TRBV19 combines with J gene TRBJ1-2; TRBD1 agrees at 7 bases. The ends lost 9 bases at V and 7 bases at J; junction bases unmatched: 14. The germline V gene has CDR1 LNHDA and CDR2 SQIVND (reference sequence). The CDR3 runs to 14 residues. The CDR3 loop reads CASNDRAQTGGYTF. The CDR3 DNA sequence: TGTGCCAGCAATGACAGGGCCCAAACGGGTGGCTACACCTTC.

The chain links TRBV28 to TRBJ2-7, with TRBD1 matching over 9 bases. This CDR3 region has 14 residues. In germline, CDR1 is MDHEN, CDR2 SYDVKM. With 7 bases clipped from V and 2 bases from J, the junction kept 6 bases outside the gene matches. CDR3 amino acids: CASTRTGAPYEQYF. DNA for the CDR3: TGTGCCAGCACCAGGACAGGGGCCCCCTACGAGCAGTACTTC.

The chain is built from TRBV19 and TRBJ2-2; 9 nucleotides match TRBD1. Trimming at V came to 7 bases and at J to 0 bases, leaving 6 bases not matched to a gene. This CDR3 spans 16 amino acids. CDR1 and CDR2 (germline): LNHDA, SQIVND (reference sequence). This CDR3 is CASKDRQGANTGELFF. DNA of the CDR3: TGTGCCAGTAAGGATCGACAGGGGGCGAACACCGGGGAGCTGTTTTTT. Full variable domain (remainder filled in from reference TRBV19 and TRBJ2-2): DGGITQSPKYLFRKEGQNVTLSCEQNLNHDAMYWYRQDPGQGLRLIYYSQIVNDFQKGDIAEGYSVSREKKESFPLTVTSAQKNPTAFYLCASKDRQGANTGELFFGEGSRLTVL.

This clone was found once. The chain has TRBV11-1 and TRBJ2-5; 10 bases fit TRBD2. CDR1 SGHAT and CDR2 FQDESV come from the germline V gene (reference sequence). The ends lost 1 base at V and 5 bases at J; junction bases unmatched: 7. The CDR3 is 16 amino acids. CDR3 bases: TGTGCCAGCAGCTTAGGGAGCGGGGGGGCCCGGGAGACCCAGTACTTC. It is translated as CASSLGSGGARETQYF.